The 10 T cell receptor beta chains in this list originate from one sample, sequenced in a study of T cell changes during pregnancy in multiple sclerosis. Generated by immunoSEQ multiplex PCR, the TCRdb table keeps only in-frame clones and is missing some. The repertoire holds some 52,000 clones, with roughly 92% as singletons. This material consisted of CD4+ T cells from peripheral blood mononuclear cells, taken before pregnancy. These receptors all come from a female donor with multiple sclerosis, enrolled in a pregnancy study.

The rearrangement joins TRBV6-1 to TRBJ2-3, with 9 positions matching TRBD1. CDR1 and CDR2 (germline): MNHNS, SASEGT. There are 15 residues in the CDR3. V was clipped by 5 bases and J by 3 bases; unmatched bases: 6. The CDR3 DNA follows: TGTGCCAGCAGTTCGGACAGGGGTCCGACAGATACGCAGTATTTT. It is translated as CASSSDRGPTDTQYF.

This chain joins TRBV21-1 and TRBJ1-5; the table's D call TRBD1 went unverified against the DNA. TRBV21-1 is flagged as a pseudogene. The CDR3 length is 15 residues. CDR3 region: CASSERQELCVPQHF. The CDR3 coding sequence is TGTGCCAGCAGCGAGCGACAGGAACTTTGCGTCCCCCAGCATTTT.

This clone was observed once. This chain connects TRBV5-6 to TRBJ1-3, with TRBD1 identical over 9 bases. CDR3 length equals 15 residues. CDR1 is SGHDT and CDR2 is YYEEEE in the germline V gene. With 4 bases clipped from V and 2 bases from J, the junction kept 4 bases outside the gene matches. CDR3 in DNA: TGTGCCAGCAGCCACAGGGGGCCGGCTGGAAACACCATATATTTT. This gives the protein CASSHRGPAGNTIYF.

In regard to this clone: Other DNA sequences within the sample encode an identical CDR3. The chain is built from TRBV4-2 and TRBJ1-1; tentatively, D is TRBD1 (6 bases). From germline, CDR1 is LGHNA and CDR2 YNFKEQ. V was shortened by 0 bases and J by 1 base, with 6 bases between the two germline ends. The CDR3 is made up of 14 amino acids. The CDR3 reads CASSQDRGNTEAFF. In DNA form, the CDR3 reads TGTGCCAGCAGCCAAGACAGGGGGAACACTGAAGCTTTCTTT.

The chain recombines TRBV2 with TRBJ2-7, with 8 bases fitting TRBD1. This CDR3 spans 14 amino acids. Germline CDR1 SNHLY, CDR2 FYNNEI. J gave up 6 bases and V 7 bases, and 11 bases lay outside the gene matches. The CDR3 sequence: CASISTGAIGEQYF. CDR3 DNA: TGTGCCAGCATTTCGACAGGGGCGATCGGCGAGCAGTACTTC.

In its sample, this clone was seen a few times. The chain recombines TRBV6-5 with TRBJ1-2; 12 bases agree with TRBD1. The germline V gene has CDR1 MNHEY and CDR2 SVGAGI. This CDR3 is 15 amino acids long. V dropped 6 bases and J dropped 4; count of bases not matched to a gene: 6. The CDR3 nucleotides are TGTGCCAGCAGAGGGACAGGGGGCTTTAGCTATGGCTACACCTTC. Its protein is CASRGTGGFSYGYTF.

This rearrangement joins TRBV5-8 to TRBJ1-1; D possibly corresponds to TRBD1 (5 bases). V lost 1 base and J lost 1, with 20 bases in between. This CDR3 is built from 18 residues. Germline V gene sequence: CDR1 SGHTS, CDR2 YDEGEE. The DNA of the CDR3 is TGTGCCAGCAGCTTGAACGGGGTCGTGGGACTGAGGAACACTGAAGCTTTCTTT. Protein product: CASSLNGVVGLRNTEAFF.

J is TRBJ2-5 and V is TRBV15; 10 nucleotides match TRBD1. The CDR3 is made up of 14 amino acids. The V gene's germline CDR1 is LNHNV and CDR2 YYDKDF (reference sequence). The V and J ends lost 3 bases and 5 bases, in that order; junction bases with no gene match: 3. This chain's CDR3 is CATSRDRGGETQYF. The CDR3 coding sequence is TGTGCCACCAGCAGGGACAGGGGGGGGGAGACCCAGTACTTC. Full variable domain (missing parts from reference TRBV15 and TRBJ2-5): DAMVIQNPRYQVTQFGKPVTLSCSQTLNHNVMYWYQQKSSQAPKLLFHYYDKDFNNEADTPDNFQSRRPNTSFCFLDIRSPGLGDTAMYLCATSRDRGGETQYFGPGTRLLVL.

The chain employs TRBV5-1 and TRBJ2-2; D is unresolved. From germline, CDR1 is SGHRS and CDR2 YFSETQ. The CDR3 runs 11 residues. V lost 7 bases to trimming and J lost 6 bases, with 7 bases between them. The DNA of the CDR3 is TGCGCCAGCTCCTTCCCCGGGGAGCTGTTTTTT. It translates to CASSFPGELFF.

The rearrangement links TRBV28 to TRBJ1-1; no firm D call. Trimming removed 3 bases at V and 1 base at J, with 18 bases between. Germline CDR1 MDHEN, CDR2 SYDVKM. The CDR3 consists of 17 residues. For the CDR3, the DNA is TGTGCCAGCAGTTTCCGCGGGCGGGGAGCGGCGAACACTGAAGCTTTCTTT. Translation gives CASSFRGRGAANTEAFF. Full variable domain (remainder filled in from reference TRBV28 and TRBJ1-1): DVKVTQSSRYLVKRTGEKVFLECVQDMDHENMFWYRQDPGLGLRLIYFSYDVKMKEKGDIPEGYSVSREKKERFSLILESASTNQTSMYLCASSFRGRGAANTEAFFGQGTRLTVV.